Below are 13 T cell receptor beta chains sequenced from a single sample in a study of blood T cell repertoires in COVID-19. Some clones are missing from TCRdb's copy, which holds only in-frame ones; the method was immunoSEQ multiplex PCR. This sample has more than 200,000 clones; roughly 84% occur once, and the top ten carry 4% to 4.5%. The sequenced sample consisted of peripheral blood. The receptors were gathered from a middle-aged woman with active or convalescent COVID-19.

This rearrangement joins TRBV6-2 or TRBV6-3 to TRBJ2-5; D is uncertain. V dropped 6 bases and J dropped 7 bases, with 18 bases sitting between them. The V gene's germline CDR1 is MNHEY and CDR2 SVGEGT. The CDR3 has 14 residues. Here the CDR3 reads CASSQLWPGGTQYF. Written as DNA, the CDR3 is TGTGCCAGCAGCCAGTTGTGGCCGGGTGGGACCCAGTACTTC.

The V and J genes are TRBV15 and TRBJ1-6; D might be TRBD1 (5 bases). Trimming shortened V by 0 bases and J by 8 bases, and 26 bases separated the two germline ends. The CDR3 runs 20 residues. Germline assignment: CDR1 LNHNV and CDR2 YYDKDF (reference sequence). As DNA, the CDR3 is TGTGCCACCAGCAGAGATCGGGCAACCTTACGGGGGGGACGGCATTCACCCCTCCACTTT. This sequence encodes CATSRDRATLRGGRHSPLHF.

This chain joins TRBV4-1 and TRBJ2-7; a possible D gene is TRBD2 (5 bases). This CDR3 has 13 amino acids. Looked up from germline, CDR1 is MGHRA and CDR2 is YSYEKL. Trimming shortened V by 3 bases and J by 6 bases, and 12 bases separated the two germline ends. The CDR3 sequence: CASSQFSGTEQYV. As DNA, the CDR3 is TGCGCCAGCAGCCAGTTTTCGGGAACCGAGCAGTACGTC.

This clone was recorded a few times. V gene TRBV28 combines with J gene TRBJ2-1, with 10 bases identical to TRBD1. The CDR3 runs to 14 residues. V shed 2 bases, J shed 9 bases, and the junction held 4 bases outside the gene matches. Germline assignment: CDR1 MDHEN and CDR2 SYDVKM. For the CDR3, the DNA is TGTGCCAGCAGTTTAGGGGGACAGGGGACTGAGCAGTTCTTC. Its translation: CASSLGGQGTEQFF.

In regard to this clone: With a much larger clone just one base away, this may be a read error. The rearrangement joins TRBV6-6 to TRBJ1-2; 7 bases agree with TRBD1. The CDR3 totals 13 residues. The V gene's germline CDR1 is MNHNY and CDR2 SVGAGI (reference sequence). V shed 4 bases, J shed 4 bases, and the junction held 3 bases outside the gene matches. In DNA, the CDR3 is TGTGCCAGCAGTTTGGACAGGAGCTATGGCTACACCTTC. It translates to CASSLDRSYGYTF.

The chain combines TRBV7-3 with TRBJ1-6; D might be TRBD1 (5 bases). Germline loops: CDR1 SGHTA, CDR2 FQGTGA. This CDR3 is 14 amino acids long. The germline V and J ends were trimmed by 4 bases and 11 bases, with 15 bases remaining between them. In nucleotides, the CDR3 is TGTGCCAGCAGCTCAGGGCCGCGGGGCACACCCCTCCACTTT. Protein: CASSSGPRGTPLHF.

The chain joins TRBV12-3 or TRBV12-4 to TRBJ2-5, with a weak D call TRBD2 (6 bases). Trimming took 11 bases from V and 5 from J, leaving 18 bases between them. The CDR3 loop spans 13 amino acids. This CDR3 is CALSVGGLETQYF. The CDR3 DNA follows: TGTGCCCTCTCGGTCGGGGGTTTGGAGACCCAGTACTTC.

The chain uses TRBV3-1 (or the pseudogene TRBV3-2) and TRBJ1-2; 7 bases agree with TRBD1. The CDR3 length is 14 residues. Germline V gene lookup returns CDR1 LGHDT and CDR2 YNNKEL (reference sequence). The V gene end was trimmed by 4 bases and the J gene end by 9 bases; junction bases not matched to a gene: 11. CDR3: CASSPGTDEGRYTF. CDR3 nucleotides: TGTGCCAGCAGCCCCGGGACAGACGAAGGTCGCTACACCTTC.

V and J are TRBV3-1 (or the pseudogene TRBV3-2) and TRBJ1-1, with 8 positions matching TRBD1. Germline V gene lookup returns CDR1 LGHDT and CDR2 YNNKEL (reference sequence). J was trimmed by 4 bases and V by 5 bases; bases with no gene match: 3. The CDR3 runs to 13 residues. The CDR3 region has the DNA TGTGCCAGCAGCTCACAGGGGGGCACTGAAGCTTTCTTT. Its translation is CASSSQGGTEAFF.

The chain carries TRBV23-1 and TRBJ1-2; 8 bases align to TRBD1. TRBV23-1 falls under the ORF class, with uncertain function. The CDR3 is made up of 19 amino acids. V was pared by 1 base and J by 3 bases, with 16 bases of the junction left unmatched. The DNA for the CDR3 is TGCGCCAGCAGTCAATGTAAACGCCACAGGGGGAGAGGGCACTATGGCTACACCTTC. Translating it yields CASSQCKRHRGRGHYGYTF.

The chain links TRBV5-5 to TRBJ2-2, with 13 bases matching TRBD2. There are 18 residues in the CDR3. With V trimmed by 0 bases and J by 6 bases, 8 bases remained unmatched. Germline CDR1 and CDR2: SGHKS and YYEKEE (reference sequence). CDR3: CASSLVLTSGGAAGELFF. In DNA, the CDR3 is TGTGCCAGCAGCTTGGTCCTAACTAGCGGGGGGGCCGCCGGGGAGCTGTTTTTT.

The table lists this clone with a count of one. The V call is TRBV5-5, the J call TRBJ2-3; 12 bases agree with TRBD2. The CDR3 totals 16 residues. Germline V gives CDR1 SGHKS, CDR2 YYEKEE (reference sequence). V was pared by 4 bases and J by 1 base, with 4 bases of the junction left unmatched. CDR3 loop: CASSETSGGGTDTQYF. The CDR3 nucleotides read TGTGCCAGCAGCGAGACTAGCGGGGGCGGCACAGATACGCAGTATTTT.

This clone appeared many times. The CDR3 reads CASSQDISASGVNEQFF. In DNA form, the CDR3 reads TGTGCCAGCAGCCAAGATATTTCGGCTAGCGGGGTTAATGAGCAGTTCTTC. The rearrangement joins TRBV4-2 to TRBJ2-1, with 9 nucleotides matching TRBD2. V lost 0 bases to trimming and J lost 7 bases; unmatched junction nucleotides: 10. There are 17 residues in the CDR3. In germline, CDR1 is LGHNA, CDR2 YNFKEQ.